This T cell receptor (beta chain) came from a study of PD-L1 blockade in urothelial cancer (dated by TCRdb to about 2017). For the wider study: Every patient began therapy around 2014 and was given atezolizumab 1,200 mg intravenously every 3 weeks. About 90% of the roughly 29 patients were identified as males with urothelial cancer of bladder origin, and a prior smoking history was reported by 18 of 29 patients. An ECOG performance status of 0 or 1 was recorded for the patients, and 0 to 3 prior chemotherapy regimens had been received by the patients. Blood samples were analyzed 3 weeks after the start of treatment (second dose) and 6 weeks after the start of treatment. A median of about 150,000 T cells and 80,000 or so unique TCRs was obtained from blood samples, and a median clonality of about 0.08 was observed. The study, an exploratory multi-omic analysis, examined somatic, immune and clinical correlates of response to PD-L1 blockade with atezolizumab in urothelial cancer. Pretreatment tumor samples, along with matched peripheral blood serially collected before and after atezolizumab treatment, were subjected to TCR sequencing. Durable clinical benefit meant progression-free survival longer than 6 months, and TCR features were also tested against progression-free and overall survival. Whole exome sequencing and RNA sequencing of pretreatment tumors were performed alongside TCR sequencing in the same patients. Durable clinical benefit was achieved by nine patients but not by the remaining 20. Twenty-nine patients had pretreatment blood TCR-seq, about 24 had at least one posttreatment blood collection, and about 24 had tumor TCR-seq. Broader findings and caveats from the paper: Because the sample size was small (n ≈ 29) and many of the analyses were exploratory, the results are meant to be hypothesis-generating. A pretreatment peripheral blood TCR clonality below the median was linked to improved progression-free and overall survival. Greater expansion of tumor-associated TCR clones in peripheral blood 3 weeks after the start of treatment was observed in patients with durable benefit (n of about 22, p = 0.022).

Trimming takes 9 bases off V and 4 bases off J; junction bases not matched to a gene: 11. The germline V gene encodes CDR1 MRHNA and CDR2 SNTAGT. The CDR3 covers 14 residues, taking in both the cysteine and the phenylalanine. The kept DNA is CDR3 alone, 42 bases in frame from the first base. Each PCR received spiked-in synthetic TCR analog templates so that absolute template abundance could be estimated from read counts. The immunoSEQ assay used bias-controlled V and J gene primers to amplify TCRbeta CDR3 regions from genomic DNA. Sequencing of rearranged TCRbeta segments was performed at approximately 20X coverage. Regarding the original processing steps: Sequencing errors were corrected by clustering and CDR3s were annotated against IMGT to assign V, D and J genes. Downstream analyses used only productive TCRbeta rearrangements and left out out-of-frame or stop-codon sequences. Clonality was calculated as one minus the Shannon entropy normalized by the log of the number of unique productive sequences. Fisher's exact test with Benjamini-Hochberg correction, using a cutoff of adjusted p below 0.01, was how clones that differed between time points or between blood and tumor were identified. The table was pulled from immuneACCESS by TCRdb, which kept in-frame rearrangements only. Such tables lose some clones; where checked, under half of the loss comes from unresolved V genes, and the rest has no known cause. The V and J calls and clone size are taken from that table; D and trimming were inferred from the DNA. The sample profile shows around 56,000 clones; 86% of them were found once. The ten largest clones take up 2.9% of the sample.

The cohort comprised approximately 30 patients with locally advanced or metastatic urothelial carcinoma treated at Memorial Sloan Kettering on a trial protocol. Peripheral blood mononuclear cells were collected pretreatment and during treatment, with between 1 and 8 total time points per patient. The Qiagen DNeasy Blood extraction kit was used to purify genomic DNA from total PBMCs and from tumor samples. PBMCs were collected pretreatment and during treatment, and were isolated and stored as previously described. In regard to this clone: Its cognate antigen has yet to be identified. Base qualities are not recorded, but no much larger clone differs from it by a single base.

The TCR comes from a man over 45 with urothelial cancer. The specimen was PBMCs, collected around atezolizumab (anti-PD-L1) treatment. The chain is made from TRBV6-4 and TRBJ1-1, and 7 junction bases match TRBD1. The DNA reads TGTGCCAGGGTAACAGGGGTCGGTGTCACTGAAGCTTTCTTT. Its protein product is CARVTGVGVTEAFF.